This entry features one T cell receptor (beta chain) sequence. The entry originates in a study of blood T cell repertoires in COVID-19. Methods used by the authors: Nucleated cell counts were estimated from reference gene primer amplification. Produced via immunoSEQ multiplex PCR; TCRdb's table is partial and in-frame only. The V and J calls and clone size were taken over from that table, and D and trimming were inferred from the DNA. The sample gives over 150,000 clones, roughly 83% of which show up once; approximately 3% is in the top ten. CDR1 is SNHLY and CDR2 is FYNNEI in the germline V gene. The CDR3 extends over 16 amino acids. V was clipped by 7 bases and J by 2 bases; unmatched bases: 10. All enrollees were roughly 18 to 89 years old and from fewer than 25 US areas.

The chain combines TRBV2 with TRBJ1-2; 10 nucleotides line up with TRBD1. The receptor was isolated from a woman aged 25 to 45 who had recovered from COVID-19. Sequencing was carried out using PBMCs or T cells enriched from blood (not recorded which). The DNA for the CDR3 is TGTGCCAGCAAGAAGGGACAGGGGAATGTGAACTATGGCTACACCTTC. Amino acids: CASKKGQGNVNYGYTF.